This TCR beta chain was identified in a study of blood T cells in healthy people across ages. Next came a second PCR, run for about 7 to 12 cycles, which used a sample-barcoded 5' primer along with a J-beta primer mix. TCRdb re-analysed the 5' RACE reads in MiXCR, keeping a single row per CDR3 protein. The data contain 1.8 million or so distinct CDR3 sequences, roughly 43% of them singletons. CDR3 length: 12 residues. CDR1 is MNHEY, CDR2 SMNVEV, per germline (reference sequence). Trimming stripped 6 bases from V and 0 bases from J, with 6 bases between. The TCR sequence derives from a human donor in good health. The specimen was blood. V gene TRBV27 combines with J gene TRBJ2-7; D not resolved. CDR3 sequence: CASRNPSYEQYF. The CDR3 DNA is TGTGCCAGCAGAAACCCCTCCTACGAGCAGTACTTC.